What follows are 24 T cell receptor beta chains derived from one specimen sequenced in a study of neurological immune-mediated disorders (dated by TCRdb to about 2019). Library construction relied on 5' RACE. The sequencer listed for this sample is Illumina HiSeq 2500. Clones were called with MiXCR by TCRdb after fastp trimmed the public reads at Q25, and only in-frame beta chains were retained. Entries are consolidated by CDR3 protein sequence, retaining the most common genes and DNA. For this sample the table gives fewer than 80,000 distinct CDR3 sequences, of which less than 5.5% were detected only once. The leading ten clones occupy about 2.6% of the sample. Sequencing input: PBMCs. These TCRs come from a woman aged 25 to 39 with multiple sclerosis.

This clonotype was seen repeatedly, ten times or more. The gene calls are TRBV5-1 and TRBJ2-2; 7 bases align to TRBD2. Germline CDR1 and CDR2: SGHRS and YFSETQ. CDR3 length: 16 residues. The trim removed 4 bases at V and 5 bases at J, leaving 11 bases unmatched. The CDR3 here is CASSPRVYGGTGELFF. CDR3 DNA: TGCGCCAGCAGCCCGCGGGTCTACGGGGGGACCGGGGAGCTGTTTTTT.

V usage is TRBV20-1 and J usage is TRBJ1-1, with TRBD1 matching 9 bases. Losses at the gene ends were 3 bases for V and 5 bases for J; bases not matched to a gene: 13. CDR3 size: 16 residues. Germline CDR1 reads DFQATT; CDR2 reads SNEGSKA (reference sequence). In DNA form, the CDR3 reads TGCAGTGCTAGGACCGGGACAGGGATGCCGAAGACTGAAGCTTTCTTT. Its translation: CSARTGTGMPKTEAFF.

This clonotype has a count of ten or more. This chain connects TRBV15 to TRBJ2-1; 8 bases align to TRBD1. Trimming took 4 bases from V and 0 from J; bases not matched to a gene: 14. CDR1 and CDR2 from the germline V gene are LNHNV and YYDKDF (reference sequence). This CDR3 comprises 19 residues. The DNA of the CDR3 is TGTGCCACCAGCACCCACGCGAGATCCGGGACAGGCTCCTACAATGAGCAGTTCTTC. This sequence encodes CATSTHARSGTGSYNEQFF.

This clonotype appeared many times. The chain carries TRBV20-1 and TRBJ2-2, with D maybe TRBD2 (6 bases). Germline lookup yields CDR1 DFQATT and CDR2 SNEGSKA (reference sequence). V gave up 6 bases and J gave up 3 bases, with 23 bases separating them. The CDR3 is made up of 17 amino acids. The CDR3 region has the DNA TGCAGTGCCACCGGGGGACCCCACCCCGGGGACACCGGGGAGCTGTTTTTT. Its translation is CSATGGPHPGDTGELFF.

This clonotype was counted at least ten times. The chain links TRBV6-5 to TRBJ2-7; D uncertain. Germline V gene sequence: CDR1 MNHEY, CDR2 SVGAGI. The length of the CDR3 is 11 residues. V lost 8 bases, J lost 4 bases, and 9 bases lay in between. CDR3 amino acids: CASRWLYEQYF. DNA for the CDR3: TGTGCCAGCCGTTGGCTGTACGAGCAGTACTTC.

About this clonotype: A clone one base away is much larger, so this may be a read error. J is TRBJ2-3 and V is TRBV20-1, with D possibly matching TRBD1 (5 bases). The germline CDR1 and CDR2 sequences are DFQATT and SNEGSKA (reference sequence). The CDR3 loop spans 12 amino acids. V was clipped by 3 bases and J by 3 bases, with 7 bases between them. CDR3 loop: CSASKGTDTQYF. Written as DNA, the CDR3 is TGCAGTGCTAGCAAGGGGACAGATACGCAGTATTTT.

In its sample, this clonotype was seen many times. V gene TRBV9 combines with J gene TRBJ2-3; possible D gene TRBD2, 8 bases. The CDR3 covers 16 residues. Germline CDR1 reads SGDLS; CDR2 reads YYNGEE. V lost 4 bases and J lost 1, with 16 bases in between. The CDR3 loop is CASSPGRGPGTDTQYF. In DNA form, the CDR3 reads TGTGCCAGCAGCCCCGGGAGGGGGCCCGGCACAGATACGCAGTATTTT.

This clonotype occurred a few times. This chain links TRBV5-6 with TRBJ2-5; D is ambiguous. The V end was cut by 1 base, the J end by 5 bases, with 9 bases between. This CDR3 comprises 13 residues. Germline V gene sequence: CDR1 SGHDT, CDR2 YYEEEE. CDR3 nucleotides: TGTGCCAGCAGCTTGTGGGGAACCGAGACCCAGTACTTC. It specifies CASSLWGTETQYF.

This clonotype was seen at least ten times. J is TRBJ2-7 and V is TRBV20-1, with a weak D call TRBD1 (6 bases). CDR1 and CDR2 (germline): DFQATT, SNEGSKA (reference sequence). Between the trimmed V and J ends, which lost 6 bases and 3 bases, there was a span of 12 bases. The CDR3 contains 12 residues. CDR3 in amino acids: CSATGTHYEQYF. As DNA, the CDR3 is TGCAGTGCAACCGGGACACACTACGAGCAGTACTTC.

CDR3 loop: CASSSGLAGYNEQFF. The DNA for the CDR3 is TGTGCCAGCAGTTCGGGACTAGCGGGATACAATGAGCAGTTCTTC. V is TRBV11-2 and J is TRBJ2-1, with 13 nucleotides matching TRBD2. The germline V gene encodes CDR1 SGHAT and CDR2 FQNNGV. The CDR3 is 15 residues long. With V trimmed by 6 bases and J by 4 bases, 3 bases remained unmatched.

This clonotype was detected many times. The rearrangement links TRBV10-3 to TRBJ1-1; weak D call: TRBD1 (6 bases). The CDR3 is 13 residues long. Germline CDR1 ENHRY, CDR2 SYGVKD. Trimming removed 4 bases from V and 4 bases from J, with 10 bases in between. For the CDR3, the DNA is TGTGCCATCAGTGCGCAGGGGAGCACTGAAGCTTTCTTT. Translation gives CAISAQGSTEAFF.

CDR3 in DNA: TGTGCCAGCAGTGAACAGGGGGCAGCTGTTGAAAAACTGTTTTTT. This gives the protein CASSEQGAAVEKLFF. The chain has TRBV6-5 and TRBJ1-4; 9 nucleotides line up with TRBD1. J lost 7 bases, V lost 5 bases, and 8 bases had no gene match. Germline values: CDR1 MNHEY, CDR2 SVGAGI. The CDR3 covers 15 residues.

This clonotype appeared many times. The rearrangement links TRBV12-3 or TRBV12-4 to TRBJ2-1; D is unresolved. Trimming removed 6 bases at V and 10 bases at J, with 13 bases between. This CDR3 is built from 12 residues. The CDR3 region is CASRAVSEEQFF. The CDR3 nucleotides read TGTGCCAGCAGGGCAGTTTCCGAGGAGCAGTTCTTC.

This clonotype has more than one count but fewer than ten. The J gene is TRBJ1-3, the V gene TRBV6-1; D gene unclear. CDR3 length equals 12 residues. The ends were cut back, 4 bases at V and 10 bases at J, with 11 bases in the middle. CDR1 and CDR2 (germline): MNHNS, SASEGT. The CDR3 reads CASSASWETIYF. In nucleotides, the CDR3 is TGTGCCAGCAGTGCGTCTTGGGAAACCATATATTTT.

This clonotype came up many times. This chain links TRBV28 with TRBJ1-2, with TRBD1 matching 9 bases. The CDR3 length is 15 residues. Germline V gene data show CDR1 as MDHEN and CDR2 as SYDVKM. V was clipped by 6 bases and J by 5 bases; unmatched bases: 10. In nucleotides, the CDR3 is TGTGCCAGCAGGATAAGCCGTGGACAGGGGTATGGCTACACCTTC. This gives the protein CASRISRGQGYGYTF.

This clonotype was seen many times. This chain connects TRBV20-1 to TRBJ2-1; D not certain. The V and J ends lost 5 bases and 10 bases respectively, with 12 bases between them. The CDR3 runs 11 residues. CDR1 is DFQATT, CDR2 SNEGSKA, per germline (reference sequence). CDR3 protein: CSAPLIGEQFF. DNA for the CDR3: TGCAGTGCTCCTTTGATCGGGGAGCAGTTCTTC.

This rearrangement joins TRBV4-1 to TRBJ1-1, with D possibly matching TRBD1 (6 bases). This CDR3 comprises 17 residues. With 6 bases removed from V and 1 base from J, the gap between germline ends came to 21 bases. Germline CDR1 MGHRA, CDR2 YSYEKL. The CDR3 loop reads CASSPLLGGQKNTEAFF. CDR3 in DNA: TGCGCCAGCAGTCCTTTACTGGGGGGACAAAAGAACACTGAAGCTTTCTTT.

This clonotype showed up many times. The chain employs TRBV5-1 and TRBJ1-4; D unresolved. V gave up 4 bases and J gave up 5 bases, with 15 bases separating them. CDR3 length: 15 amino acids. Germline loops: CDR1 SGHRS, CDR2 YFSETQ. The CDR3 protein is CASSVKGGANEKLFF. As DNA, the CDR3 is TGCGCCAGCAGCGTTAAGGGTGGAGCGAATGAAAAACTGTTTTTT. The complete variable domain, with remaining parts taken from reference TRBV5-1 and TRBJ1-4, reads KAGVTQTPRYLIKTRGQQVTLSCSPISGHRSVSWYQQTPGQGLQFLFEYFSETQRNKGNFPGRFSGRQFSNSRSEMNVSTLELGDSALYLCASSVKGGANEKLFFGSGTQLSVL.

This clonotype was seen many times. CDR3 nucleotide sequence: TGTGCCAGCAGTTACTTAGGGGGATACGAGCAGTACTTC. Amino acids: CASSYLGGYEQYF. This sequence joins TRBV6-6 and TRBJ2-7, with D tentatively TRBD1 (6 bases). Germline V gene data show CDR1 as MNHNY and CDR2 as SVGAGI (reference sequence). CDR3 length: 13 amino acids. The ends were cut back, 1 base at V and 4 bases at J, with 8 bases in the middle.

There are many counts of this clonotype. The chain joins TRBV5-1 to TRBJ2-3; TRBD1 might be the D (6 bases). V was trimmed by 4 bases and J by 4 bases, leaving 10 bases between them. Germline-derived CDR1 and CDR2 are SGHRS and YFSETQ. This CDR3 is 13 amino acids long. CDR3 bases: TGCGCCAGCAGCGCGAACAGGGCAGATACGCAGTATTTT. Its protein product is CASSANRADTQYF.

On this clonotype itself: A clone one base away is much larger, so this may be a read error. The chain carries TRBV29-1 and TRBJ2-3; D gene unclear. Between the trimmed V and J ends, which lost 5 bases and 1 base, there was a span of 7 bases. The CDR3 length is 12 residues. The germline V gene has CDR1 SQVTM and CDR2 ANQGSEA. Here the CDR3 reads CSVLEGTDTQYF. The CDR3 DNA sequence: TGCAGCGTTCTGGAAGGCACAGATACGCAGTATTTT.

V gene TRBV11-2 combines with J gene TRBJ2-7; D possibly corresponds to TRBD1 (6 bases). The CDR3 covers 13 residues. Germline CDR1 SGHAT, CDR2 FQNNGV. V shed 5 bases and J shed 2 bases, with 10 bases lying between them. This CDR3 reads CASSAGQTYEQYF. The CDR3, as DNA: TGTGCCAGCAGCGCTGGACAGACCTACGAGCAGTACTTC.

There are a few counts of this clonotype. The chain combines TRBV20-1 with TRBJ2-3, with TRBD2 matching 13 bases. Germline trimming cut 6 bases from V and 3 bases from J; bases unmatched to any gene: 3. Germline values: CDR1 DFQATT, CDR2 SNEGSKA (reference sequence). CDR3 length: 14 amino acids. The CDR3 protein is CSAGGLAGTDTQYF. Written as DNA, the CDR3 is TGCAGTGCGGGGGGACTAGCGGGGACAGATACGCAGTATTTT.

Ten or more counts support this clonotype. CDR3 DNA sequence: TGTGCCAGCAGCCAAGATGGCACTGAAGCTTTCTTT. Translation: CASSQDGTEAFF. The chain recombines TRBV3-1 with TRBJ1-1; D is unclear. CDR3 size: 12 residues. Germline CDR1 reads LGHDT; CDR2 reads YNNKEL (reference sequence). Deletions cut 0 bases from V and 4 bases from J, with 3 bases between.